This is a list of T cell receptor beta chains from one sample in a study of T cells in Graves' hyperthyroidism and ophthalmopathy. MiXCR, applied by TCRdb to the multiplex PCR reads, yields one record per CDR3 protein. The sample holds fewer than 250,000 distinct CDR3 sequences; roughly 15% are singletons and the top ten take more than 25%. The source material was blood. The receptors stem from a young woman with Graves' ophthalmopathy. Each CDR3 is given with its conserved first and last residue. A D gene is named only where the DNA matches it firmly. The listing skips clone size in some rows; elsewhere it reads once, few, many or a size class.

J	D	V	size	CDR3	DNA
TRBJ2-3	.	TRBV6-1	.	CASSATSGTDTQYF	TGTGCCAGCAGTGCCACTAGTGGCACAGATACGCAGTATTTT
TRBJ2-7	TRBD1	TRBV18	.	CASSPPGTEPYEQYF	TGTGCCAGCTCACCACCCGGGACAGAGCCCTACGAGCAGTACTTC
TRBJ1-5	.	TRBV5-5	many	CASSQFAERNQPQHF	TGTGCCAGCAGTCAGTTCGCCGAACGCAATCAGCCCCAGCATTTT
TRBJ1-2	.	TRBV2	many	CASIRQRGNYGYTF	TGTGCCAGCATACGCCAAAGGGGGAACTATGGCTACACCTTC
TRBJ1-2	.	TRBV7-9	many	CASSLEWRARDGYTF	TGTGCCAGCAGCTTAGAGTGGAGGGCTAGGGATGGCTACACCTTC
TRBJ2-5	TRBD2	TRBV12-3/TRBV12-4	.	CASRSGGKTQYF	TGTGCCAGCCGTAGCGGGGGGAAGACCCAGTACTTC
TRBJ1-2	.	TRBV29-1	many	CSADDYGYTF	TGCAGCGCAGATGATTATGGCTACACCTTC
TRBJ2-1	.	TRBV20-1	many	CSATSYGGQSYNEQFF	TGCAGTGCCACTTCCTACGGGGGCCAATCCTACAATGAGCAGTTCTTC
TRBJ1-5	TRBD1	TRBV10-2	many	CASRSGQGQPQHF	TGCGCCAGCAGGTCCGGACAGGGGCAGCCCCAGCATTTT
TRBJ2-3	.	TRBV27	many	CASSFVGTDTQYF	TGTGCCAGCAGTTTCGTAGGGACAGATACGCAGTATTTT
TRBJ1-4	.	TRBV2	once	CASNSGGAVNEKLFF	TGTGCCAGCAATAGTGGGGGCGCGGTTAATGAAAAACTGTTTTTT
TRBJ2-1	.	TRBV2	many	CASSGISEQFF	TGTGCCAGCAGTGGGATTAGTGAGCAGTTCTTC
TRBJ2-3	TRBD2	TRBV3-1	many	CASSQELRRRGYTDTQYF	TGTGCCAGCAGCCAAGAATTACGGCGGCGGGGGTACACAGATACGCAGTATTTT
TRBJ1-2	.	TRBV4-1	many	CASSQGVRSTGYTF	TGCGCCAGCAGCCAAGGAGTCCGGTCCACGGGCTACACCTTC
TRBJ2-7	.	TRBV30	many	CAWSVGAHLYEQYF	TGTGCCTGGAGTGTCGGGGCTCACCTCTACGAGCAGTACTTC
TRBJ2-3	TRBD1	TRBV9	few	CASSVQDRGGTDTQYF	TGTGCCAGCAGCGTACAGGACAGGGGTGGCACAGATACGCAGTATTTT
TRBJ1-1	TRBD1	TRBV6-5	many	CASSYVTGGNTEAFF	TGTGCCAGCAGTTATGTGACAGGGGGGAACACTGAAGCTTTCTTT
TRBJ2-7	TRBD1	TRBV27	many	CASRMTGTYEQYF	TGTGCCAGCAGAATGACAGGGACCTACGAGCAGTACTTC
TRBJ1-2	.	TRBV6-1	.	CASSDPRGRGGNYGYTF	TGTGCCAGCAGTGACCCGAGGGGAAGGGGTGGGAACTATGGCTACACCTTC
TRBJ2-3	.	TRBV7-3	many	CASSSGLRTDTQYF	TGTGCCAGCAGCTCCGGACTTCGCACAGATACGCAGTATTTT
TRBJ2-2	TRBD1	TRBV7-9	.	CASSSGQGNSGELFF	TGTGCCAGCAGCTCGGGACAGGGGAATTCCGGGGAGCTGTTTTTT
TRBJ2-3	TRBD2	TRBV19	.	CASSIEGSGSGITDTQYF	TGTGCCAGTAGTATAGAGGGGAGCGGGAGCGGCATCACAGATACGCAGTATTTT
TRBJ1-1	.	TRBV5-1	many	CASSLVSGDTEAFF	TGCGCCAGCAGCTTGGTTTCCGGGGACACTGAAGCTTTCTTT
TRBJ2-5	TRBD2	TRBV24-1	.	CATSARLAGVAETQYF	TGTGCCACCAGTGCAAGACTAGCGGGAGTCGCTGAGACCCAGTACTTC
TRBJ1-1	.	TRBV2	many	CASARTVNTEAFF	TGTGCCAGCGCTAGGACAGTGAACACTGAAGCTTTCTTT
TRBJ2-3	TRBD2	TRBV20-1	many	CSASREAGGPDTQYF	TGCAGTGCTAGCCGCGAGGCGGGGGGGCCGGATACGCAGTATTTT
TRBJ2-5	TRBD2	TRBV3-1	many	CASAKLAGGGAQETQYF	TGTGCCAGCGCGAAACTAGCGGGGGGCGGGGCCCAAGAGACCCAGTACTTC
TRBJ2-5	.	TRBV5-1	few	CASSWGGHQETQYF	TGCGCCAGCAGCTGGGGCGGTCACCAAGAGACCCAGTACTTC
TRBJ2-7	.	TRBV2	many	CASSLYEQYF	TGTGCCAGCAGCCTCTACGAGCAGTACTTC
TRBJ2-7	TRBD1	TRBV7-9	many	CASSLKGAGSYEQYF	TGTGCCAGCAGCTTAAAGGGGGCGGGTTCCTACGAGCAGTACTTC
TRBJ2-7	.	TRBV28	many	CASRAVGDEQYF	TGTGCCAGCAGGGCAGTGGGTGACGAGCAGTACTTC
TRBJ2-3	.	TRBV9	many	CASSVGQRTDTQYF	TGTGCCAGCAGCGTAGGACAGCGCACAGATACGCAGTATTTT
TRBJ2-2	.	TRBV7-9	many	CASSLVQVGRTGELFF	TGTGCCAGCAGCTTAGTCCAGGTGGGGCGGACCGGGGAGCTGTTTTTT
TRBJ2-1	TRBD2	TRBV19	many	CASSIVPSGGDEQFF	TGTGCCAGTAGTATCGTCCCTAGCGGGGGGGATGAGCAGTTCTTC
TRBJ2-3	TRBD1	TRBV13	many	CASSYRDRVNWDTQYF	TGTGCCAGCAGTTACCGGGACAGGGTGAATTGGGATACGCAGTATTTT